This T cell receptor (beta chain) was captured in a study of blood T cells in healthy people across ages (dated by TCRdb to between 2014 and 2016). Context from the whole study: Template switching captured roughly one uniquely barcoded TCR beta cDNA molecule per two T cells in model experiments. To track age-related changes in TCR beta repertoire diversity, the study relied on deep sequencing normalized with unique cDNA molecular identifiers. Using the same blood draw, the study looked at two additional independent replicas of 1 million unique cDNA reads for two donors, one aged 18 to 30 and the other aged 80 or older. To avoid experimental bias, donors of different ages were distributed randomly across sequencing lanes. The donors were split into four age groups: young (average 16 years), middle-aged (39), aged (about 62) and long-lived (roughly 80).

The germline ends are 13 bases apart after V is trimmed by 0 bases and J by 2 bases. The CDR3 has 16 amino acids, counting the end cysteine and phenylalanine. Here the CDR3 DNA is all that survives: 48 bases in frame from base 1. The germline V gene specifies LGHNA as CDR1 and YNFKEQ as CDR2. Results and caveats for the whole study, not just this receptor: Because donor CMV infection status was unknown, age-related changes in expanded clonotypes were potentially confounded. Compared with the aged group, the long-lived group had more naive CD4+ T cells, fewer expanded clones and increased TCR diversity, a pattern suggesting age selection. As age increased, observed TCR beta diversity per million T cells dropped in a roughly linear way, and a significant reduction was already evident by age 40. Conclusive comparison of naive and antigen-experienced compartments was prevented by the profiling of bulk unsorted PBMCs. Estimates of total diversity based on one million sequenced T cells were considered lower bounds and underestimates. Observed TCR beta diversity correlated strongly with the percentage of naive T cells measured by flow cytometry.

This clonotype was recorded many times. The antigen it binds to is not known. Per-base quality was not reported, and no clone a single base away is much larger than it. Systemically healthy Caucasian individuals from Russia, 35 to 50 in total and aged about 6 to 90 years, were included as donors. Each donor gave roughly 9 milliliters of peripheral blood, drawn into EDTA-treated Vacutainer tubes. Ficoll-Paque density-gradient centrifugation was used to isolate PBMCs, with at least 6.5 million per sample. Total RNA was extracted from PBMCs with Trizol reagent, with at least 5 micrograms obtained per sample. For every donor, flow cytometry on a PBMC aliquot measured the percentage of naive CD45RAhigh/CD27high T cells. The library came from 5' RACE. Sequencing instrument: Illumina HiSeq 2500. A second PCR of about 6 to 11 cycles was performed with a sample-barcoded 5' primer and a J-beta primer mix. A template-switch 5' adaptor carrying 12 random nucleotides introduced a unique molecular identifier onto each TCR beta cDNA molecule. At least 2.5 million CDR3-containing paired-end reads were obtained from each sample. All of the RNA was converted into first-strand cDNA using the Mint cDNA synthesis kit, with a TRBC-specific oligonucleotide serving as the primer. All cDNA was treated with uracil-DNA glycosylase and then went through a first 18-cycle PCR with the universal primers M1SS and BC2_uni_R. Concerning the study's data processing: Each sample was normalized by randomly selecting 1 million high-quality reads, each carrying a distinct molecular identifier. Reads sharing molecular identifiers were discarded rather than binned into consensus sequences. CDR3 identification, clonotype clustering and error correction used MiTCR with a Q25 quality threshold and the strictest error-elimination algorithm. A nonparametric unseen species model with Euler transformation was used to estimate a lower bound on total TCR beta diversity. TCRdb trimmed the raw reads at Q25, called clones with MiXCR and kept productive beta chains. All rows with the same CDR3 protein become a single entry with the most common DNA and genes. None of the V and J calls come from the authors' own analysis; TCRdb made them. The sample table lists 1.5 million to 2 million distinct CDR3 sequences, 28% of them with a count of one. The ten largest clones take up less than 9.5% of the sample.

Sequenced: blood. The receptor comes from a young woman in good health. The sequence is built from TRBV4-2 and TRBJ2-5; confidence is insufficient to name the D gene. The DNA sequence is TGTGCCAGCAGCCAAGATCCCGGCGGCAATCAAGAGACCCAGTACTTC. This translates into CASSQDPGGNQETQYF.